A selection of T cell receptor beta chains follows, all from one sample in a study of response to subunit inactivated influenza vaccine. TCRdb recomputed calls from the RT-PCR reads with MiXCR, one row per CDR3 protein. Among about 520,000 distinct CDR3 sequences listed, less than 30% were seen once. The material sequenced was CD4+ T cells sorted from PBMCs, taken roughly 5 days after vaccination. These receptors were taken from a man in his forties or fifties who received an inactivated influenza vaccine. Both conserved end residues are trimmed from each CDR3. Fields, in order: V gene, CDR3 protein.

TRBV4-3,ASSQEPRTAWGYT
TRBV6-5,ASSYPGQGKPNTEAF
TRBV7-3,ASNSVLRDEQF
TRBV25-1,ASSAGQWMNTEAF
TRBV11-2,ASSGGGMASGNYNEQF
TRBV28,ASSPLSSETQY
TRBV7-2,ASSTDSLAKNIQY
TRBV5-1,ASRGAQVGNTIY
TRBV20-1,SARDLSTEQY
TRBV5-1,ASSLTSGTSGNNEQF
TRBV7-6,ASSLAGRKDEKLF
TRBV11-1,ASREGATPTGELF
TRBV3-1,ASSQPDSGEAF